Below, 28 T cell receptor beta chains from the same sample are listed, as sequenced in a study of T cell responses to AZD1222 COVID-19 vaccine. Using immunoSEQ multiplex PCR, the repertoire was profiled, and TCRdb retains in-frame clones only, with some absent. In the table there are 65,000 to 90,000 clones, around 88% of which are singletons. The source was peripheral blood, collected on day 0 of AZD1222 vaccination. All receptors come from an adult in good health.

The V call is TRBV27, the J call TRBJ1-3, with D possibly matching TRBD1 (5 bases). Per the germline V gene, CDR1 is MNHEY and CDR2 is SMNVEV (reference sequence). V lost 2 bases, J lost 2 bases, and 22 bases lay in between. CDR3 length equals 19 residues. In DNA form, the CDR3 reads TGTGCCAGCAGTTTACGTGGGGACGGTCGCCTGGGACCTGGAAACACCATATATTTT. Translated: CASSLRGDGRLGPGNTIYF.

The chain employs TRBV19 and TRBJ1-4; D is perhaps TRBD1 (6 bases). The V end was cut by 5 bases, the J end by 0 bases, with 10 bases between. The CDR3 is made up of 15 amino acids. Germline V gene data show CDR1 as LNHDA and CDR2 as SQIVND (reference sequence). The CDR3 loop reads CASSGGLATNEKLFF. CDR3 in DNA: TGTGCCAGTAGTGGGGGGCTAGCAACTAATGAAAAACTGTTTTTT. Using reference TRBV19 and TRBJ1-4 for the parts outside the CDR3, the full variable domain is DGGITQSPKYLFRKEGQNVTLSCEQNLNHDAMYWYRQDPGQGLRLIYYSQIVNDFQKGDIAEGYSVSREKKESFPLTVTSAQKNPTAFYLCASSGGLATNEKLFFGSGTQLSVL.

The J gene is TRBJ2-7, the V gene TRBV28; 7 bases line up with TRBD1. Unmatched junction bases numbered 6, after V lost 8 bases and J lost 2 bases. The germline gives CDR1 MDHEN, CDR2 SYDVKM. CDR3 length: 13 amino acids. The CDR3 DNA reads as TGTGCCAGCGGAACCGGGACAGCCTACGAGCAGTACTTC. This sequence encodes CASGTGTAYEQYF.

The gene calls are TRBV27 and TRBJ1-6; TRBD1 is a possible D gene (6 bases). CDR3 length: 18 residues. The V end lost 0 bases, the J end lost 0 bases, and 12 bases lay between the germline ends. Germline CDR1 reads MNHEY; CDR2 reads SMNVEV (reference sequence). The CDR3 coding sequence is TGTGCCAGCAGTTTATCAGGACAGCTTAGCTCCTATAATTCACCCCTCCACTTT. Its protein is CASSLSGQLSSYNSPLHF.

CDR3 DNA: TGTGCCAGCAGTGCGGACATCCACTACACCTTC. Protein product: CASSADIHYTF. V gene TRBV25-1 combines with J gene TRBJ1-2; perhaps TRBD1 as D (5 bases). The ends were cut back, 4 bases at V and 10 bases at J, with 10 bases in the middle. This CDR3 contains 11 residues. CDR1 MGHDK and CDR2 SYGVNS come from the germline V gene.

This chain links TRBV4-1 with TRBJ1-2; no clear D. The length of the CDR3 is 14 residues. The germline gives CDR1 MGHRA, CDR2 YSYEKL. Between the trimmed V and J ends, which lost 0 bases and 8 bases, there was a span of 13 bases. The CDR3 here is CASSQDTIPSGYTF. The CDR3 nucleotides are TGCGCCAGCAGCCAAGATACGATACCGTCCGGCTACACCTTC.

The chain links TRBV2 to TRBJ2-3; maybe TRBD2 (5 bases). Germline V CDR1 and CDR2: SNHLY, FYNNEI. Deletions cut 2 bases from V and 5 bases from J, with 11 bases between. The CDR3 sequence is 14 residues long. This CDR3 is CASSESLARDTQYF. CDR3 nucleotide sequence: TGTGCCAGCAGTGAAAGCCTAGCAAGAGATACGCAGTATTTT.

This chain joins TRBV5-1 and TRBJ2-7; possible D gene TRBD1, 5 bases. V shed 1 base and J shed 2 bases, with 10 bases lying between them. CDR3 size: 14 residues. Germline lookup yields CDR1 SGHRS and CDR2 YFSETQ. The CDR3 is CASSLPGRAYEQYF. CDR3 nucleotides: TGCGCCAGCAGCTTGCCAGGGCGAGCCTACGAGCAGTACTTC.

This clone was recorded once. The rearrangement links TRBV9 to TRBJ1-3, with 7 bases matching TRBD1. Germline assignment: CDR1 SGDLS and CDR2 YYNGEE. The V gene end was trimmed by 0 bases and the J gene end by 4 bases; junction bases not matched to a gene: 1. CDR3 length: 14 residues. The CDR3 region is CASSVEQGGNTIYF. For the CDR3, the DNA is TGTGCCAGCAGCGTAGAACAGGGGGGAAACACCATATATTTT.

The chain has TRBV28 and TRBJ2-2; 11 bases are a match to TRBD1. Losses at the gene ends were 5 bases for V and 4 bases for J; bases not matched to a gene: 6. Per germline, CDR1 MDHEN and CDR2 SYDVKM. This CDR3 spans 16 amino acids. The CDR3 DNA follows: TGTGCCAGCAGTCCAGGACAGGGGGCGATCACCGGGGAGCTGTTTTTT. This encodes CASSPGQGAITGELFF.

This rearrangement joins TRBV3-1 (or the pseudogene TRBV3-2) to TRBJ2-7, with D perhaps given as TRBD1 or TRBD2 (6 bases each). The CDR3 covers 15 residues. V was trimmed by 3 bases and J by 2 bases, leaving 14 bases between them. The germline V gene has CDR1 LGHDT and CDR2 YNNKEL (reference sequence). The CDR3 protein is CASSHPGEVAYEQYF. Written as DNA, the CDR3 is TGTGCCAGCAGCCATCCAGGGGAGGTCGCCTACGAGCAGTACTTC.

The V gene is TRBV23-1, the J gene TRBJ1-1, with D uncertain. TRBV23-1 is identified as an open reading frame with a role that is uncertain. This CDR3 contains 10 residues. The CDR3 protein is CAEQNTEAFF. Written as DNA, the CDR3 is TGCGCGGAACAAAATACTGAAGCTTTCTTT.

The genes are TRBV18 and TRBJ1-2, with 8 bases lining up with TRBD1. V shed 3 bases, J shed 0 bases, and the junction held 9 bases outside the gene matches. Germline-derived CDR1 and CDR2 are KGHSH and LQKENI. CDR3 length equals 17 residues. CDR3 sequence: CASSPRVGQDPNYGYTF. The CDR3 DNA is TGTGCCAGCTCACCGCGTGTGGGACAGGACCCTAACTATGGCTACACCTTC.

This chain joins TRBV9 and TRBJ1-1; no reliable D call. Looked up from germline, CDR1 is SGDLS and CDR2 is YYNGEE. Trimming removed 0 bases at V and 3 bases at J, with 6 bases between. This CDR3 has 13 amino acids. CDR3 amino acids: CASSVATDTEAFF. The CDR3 nucleotides read TGTGCCAGCAGCGTAGCGACCGACACTGAAGCTTTCTTT.

The V call is TRBV7-2, the J call TRBJ2-5; D perhaps matches TRBD2 (7 bases). There are 15 residues in the CDR3. CDR1 and CDR2 from the germline V gene are SGHTA and FQGNSA. Trimming took 1 base from V and 2 from J, leaving 11 bases between them. The CDR3 coding sequence is TGTGCCAGCAGCTTAGACGCGGGGGCGCAAGAGACCCAGTACTTC. As protein: CASSLDAGAQETQYF.

This chain connects TRBV10-3 to TRBJ1-1; D may be TRBD1 (6 bases). Germline V gene lookup returns CDR1 ENHRY and CDR2 SYGVKD. The V end was cut by 2 bases, the J end by 4 bases, with 20 bases between. The CDR3 totals 17 residues. CDR3 region: CAISEGVRAGRGTEAFF. The CDR3 region has the DNA TGTGCCATCAGTGAGGGTGTTAGGGCAGGCAGGGGCACTGAAGCTTTCTTT.

In this sample, this clone turned up a few times. The V gene is TRBV7-9, the J gene TRBJ1-1, with 7 bases identical to TRBD1. CDR3 size: 15 residues. Per germline, CDR1 SEHNR and CDR2 FQNEAQ (reference sequence). The V and J ends lost 7 bases and 2 bases, in that order; junction bases with no gene match: 10. This CDR3 reads CASTSEEGANTEAFF. The CDR3 DNA sequence: TGTGCCAGCACCTCAGAGGAGGGGGCTAACACTGAAGCTTTCTTT.

In nucleotides, the CDR3 is TGTGCCAGCAGTGTAGGAGGGGGTGGCTACACCTTC. This gives the protein CASSVGGGGYTF. This chain links TRBV25-1 with TRBJ1-2; a weak D match, TRBD1 (6 bases). In germline, CDR1 is MGHDK, CDR2 SYGVNS. This CDR3 comprises 12 residues. Deletions cut 4 bases from V and 7 bases from J, with 10 bases between.

The chain employs TRBV6-5 and TRBJ2-7; D possibly corresponds to TRBD2 (6 bases). The CDR3 extends over 13 amino acids. CDR1 and CDR2 (germline): MNHEY, SVGAGI. V gave up 8 bases and J gave up 1 base, with 12 bases separating them. The CDR3 protein is CASLAGISYEQYF. The CDR3, as DNA: TGTGCCAGCTTGGCGGGGATTTCCTACGAGCAGTACTTC.

This clone came up once. This chain connects TRBV9 to TRBJ2-2; 8 bases fit TRBD1. CDR1 and CDR2 from the germline V gene are SGDLS and YYNGEE. The CDR3 is 17 residues long. J was trimmed by 1 base and V by 3 bases; bases with no gene match: 8. The CDR3 coding sequence is TGTGCCAGCAGCGGGAGGACCGGGACAGGGAACACCGGGGAGCTGTTTTTT. This sequence encodes CASSGRTGTGNTGELFF.

The J gene is TRBJ1-2, the V gene TRBV10-3; the D is unclear. CDR3 length: 13 residues. Deletions cut 4 bases from V and 2 bases from J, with 8 bases between. Germline assignment: CDR1 ENHRY and CDR2 SYGVKD. CDR3 bases: TGTGCCATCAGTGTTGAACCCAACTATGGCTACACCTTC. This sequence encodes CAISVEPNYGYTF.

The rearrangement joins TRBV4-1 to TRBJ2-1; D is undetermined. Germline CDR1 is MGHRA and CDR2 is YSYEKL. The CDR3 loop spans 12 amino acids. Trimming took off 0 bases at V and 9 bases at J, with 6 bases between the two ends. CDR3 loop: CASSQDSVEQFF. CDR3 sequence (DNA): TGCGCCAGCAGCCAAGATTCGGTTGAGCAGTTCTTC.

The rearrangement uses TRBV19 and TRBJ2-5, with TRBD2 matching over 8 bases. The CDR3 is 16 amino acids. Per germline, CDR1 LNHDA and CDR2 SQIVND (reference sequence). V dropped 3 bases and J dropped 4; count of bases not matched to a gene: 10. In nucleotides, the CDR3 is TGTGCCAGTAGTATGGGACTAGGACTCCGGGGAGAGACCCAGTACTTC. Its protein is CASSMGLGLRGETQYF.

Remarks on this clone: Because it lacks the conserved phenylalanine or tryptophan at the end, this CDR3 is likely a read error. The genes are TRBV28 and TRBJ1-2, with D perhaps TRBD1 (5 bases). The germline V gene has CDR1 MDHEN and CDR2 SYDVKM. Trimming pared 1 base from V and 5 bases from J, leaving 11 bases between. This CDR3 spans 14 amino acids. The CDR3 coding sequence is TGTGCCAGCAGTTTATCAGGGCCGTCATATGGCTACACCCTC. This gives the protein CASSLSGPSYGYTL.

The rearrangement links TRBV6-5 to TRBJ1-2, with 9 bases matching TRBD1. The J segment lost 4 bases and the V segment lost 6 bases, leaving 9 bases of the junction unmatched. The V gene's germline CDR1 is MNHEY and CDR2 SVGAGI. The CDR3 is made up of 15 amino acids. CDR3 in DNA: TGTGCCAGCAGAATATCACAGGGGGCCCCCTATGGCTACACCTTC. Its translation: CASRISQGAPYGYTF.

This chain connects TRBV9 to TRBJ2-2; D gene uncertain. Germline-derived CDR1 and CDR2 are SGDLS and YYNGEE. V lost 0 bases and J 4 bases, leaving 10 bases between the germline ends. This CDR3 has 15 residues. This CDR3 reads CASSVGTLSTGELFF. DNA of the CDR3: TGTGCCAGCAGCGTAGGTACCCTGAGCACCGGGGAGCTGTTTTTT.

The rearrangement joins TRBV24-1 to TRBJ2-3; TRBD2 matches 8 bases. CDR1 and CDR2 from the germline V gene are KGHDR and SFDVKD. The CDR3 has 15 residues. V dropped 4 bases and J dropped 1; count of bases not matched to a gene: 3. The CDR3 loop reads CATSDRGGGTDTQYF. The CDR3 DNA sequence: TGTGCCACCAGTGACCGGGGGGGCGGCACAGATACGCAGTATTTT.

A single count supports this clone. The chain links TRBV9 to TRBJ1-1; the match to TRBD1 covers 7 bases. The CDR3 is 14 residues long. Looked up from germline, CDR1 is SGDLS and CDR2 is YYNGEE. The V segment lost 3 bases and the J segment 4 bases; nucleotides outside the gene matches: 6. CDR3 protein: CASSGVEGATEAFF. The CDR3 DNA sequence: TGTGCCAGCAGCGGCGTTGAGGGGGCCACTGAAGCTTTCTTT.